The source of this T cell receptor (beta chain) is a study of vaccination and CD4 T cells after COVID-19. About the study: Mild disease affected roughly 9 convalescent patients and severe disease one, all SARS-CoV-2 positive by nasal swab PCR. The stimulating agents, overlapping spike peptides, came from SARS-CoV-2, HCoV-NL63, HCoV-OC43 and HCoV-229E. It was a median about 93 days after diagnosis, with a range of 35 to 161, that post-COVID samples were drawn.

An Oncomine TCR Beta short-read assay was used to sequence the DNA from cultured CD4+ T cells. TCRdb processed the PCR reads anew with MiXCR; each CDR3 protein has one entry. The top ten clones hold just over 55% of a sample with just over 4,000 distinct CDR3 sequences, 43% of them seen once. Germline lookup yields CDR1 SGHNT and CDR2 YENEEA. This CDR3 contains 15 residues. V lost 3 bases, J lost 1 base, and 5 bases stayed unmatched. The treatment is: roughly 10-day PBMC culture with coronavirus spike peptide pools or control peptides (ViraFEST assay). After about ten days of culture, CD4+ T cells were negatively selected. This clonotype was detected only a few times. Its specificity is not known.

The TCR originated in a human donor who had recovered from COVID-19. The chain combines TRBV11-3 with TRBJ2-7; the match to TRBD2 covers 8 bases. Sample: CD4+ T cells from blood, cultured in vitro. Written as DNA, the CDR3 is TGTGCCAGCAGCTTCTTGTTAGCGGGATCCTACGAGCAGTACTTC. Encoded protein: CASSFLLAGSYEQYF.